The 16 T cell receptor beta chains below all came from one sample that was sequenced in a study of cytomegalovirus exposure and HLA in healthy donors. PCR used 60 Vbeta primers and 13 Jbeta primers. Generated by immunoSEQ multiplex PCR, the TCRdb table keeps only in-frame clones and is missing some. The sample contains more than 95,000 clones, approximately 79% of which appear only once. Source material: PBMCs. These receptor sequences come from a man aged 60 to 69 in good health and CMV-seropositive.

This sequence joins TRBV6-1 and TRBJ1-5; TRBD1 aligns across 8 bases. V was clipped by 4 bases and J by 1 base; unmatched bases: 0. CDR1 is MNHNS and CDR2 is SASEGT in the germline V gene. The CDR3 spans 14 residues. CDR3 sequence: CASSGQGSNQPQHF. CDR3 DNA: TGTGCCAGCAGTGGACAGGGGAGCAATCAGCCCCAGCATTTT.

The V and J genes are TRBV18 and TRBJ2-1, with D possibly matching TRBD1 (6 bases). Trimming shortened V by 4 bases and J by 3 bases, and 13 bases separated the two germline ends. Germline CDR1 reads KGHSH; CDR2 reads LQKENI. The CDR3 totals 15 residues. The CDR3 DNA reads TGTGCCAGCTCACGGACAGTTGACTTCTACAATGAGCAGTTCTTC. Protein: CASSRTVDFYNEQFF.

Here the CDR3 DNA reads TGTGCCAGCAGCGAAGGGACAGCCCGAAGGGAGCTGTTTTTT. Residues: CASSEGTARRELFF. V gene TRBV13 combines with J gene TRBJ2-2; TRBD1 matches 7 bases. V was pared by 5 bases and J by 9 bases, with 9 bases of the junction left unmatched. From germline, CDR1 is PRHDT and CDR2 FYEKMQ (reference sequence). The CDR3 loop spans 14 amino acids.

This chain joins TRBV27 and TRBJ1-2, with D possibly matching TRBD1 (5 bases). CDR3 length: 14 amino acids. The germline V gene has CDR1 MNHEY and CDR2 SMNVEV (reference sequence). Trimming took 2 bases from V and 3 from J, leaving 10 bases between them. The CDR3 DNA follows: TGTGCCAGCAGTTTACGGGCAGGGTACTATGGCTACACCTTC. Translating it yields CASSLRAGYYGYTF.

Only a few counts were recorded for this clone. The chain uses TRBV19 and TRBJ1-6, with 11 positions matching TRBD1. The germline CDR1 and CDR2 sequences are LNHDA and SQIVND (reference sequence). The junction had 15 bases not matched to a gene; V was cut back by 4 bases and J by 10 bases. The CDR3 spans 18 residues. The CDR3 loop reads CASSSFLWTGTGGSPLHF. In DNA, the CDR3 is TGTGCCAGTAGTAGCTTCTTATGGACCGGGACAGGGGGGTCACCCCTCCACTTT.

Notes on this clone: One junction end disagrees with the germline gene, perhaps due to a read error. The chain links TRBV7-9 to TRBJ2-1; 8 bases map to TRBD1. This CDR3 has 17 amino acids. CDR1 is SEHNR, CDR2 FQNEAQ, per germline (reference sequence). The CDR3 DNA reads TGTTCCAGCAGCTCTGACAGGGGAGCCCAGCGGCAGGGTGAGCAGTTCTTC. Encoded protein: CSSSSDRGAQRQGEQFF.

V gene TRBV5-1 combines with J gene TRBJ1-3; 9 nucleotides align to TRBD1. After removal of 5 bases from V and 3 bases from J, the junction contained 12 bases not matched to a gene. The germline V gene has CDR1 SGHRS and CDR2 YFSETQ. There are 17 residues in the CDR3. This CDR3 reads CASSPLQQGALGNTIYF. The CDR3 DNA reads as TGCGCCAGCAGTCCGCTCCAACAGGGGGCGCTTGGAAACACCATATATTTT.

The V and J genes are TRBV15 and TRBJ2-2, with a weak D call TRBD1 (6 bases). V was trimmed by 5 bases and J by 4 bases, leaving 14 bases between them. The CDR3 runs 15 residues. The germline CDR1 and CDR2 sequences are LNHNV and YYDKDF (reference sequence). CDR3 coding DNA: TGTGCCACCAGCGGTCTCAGGGGCGGCACCGGGGAGCTGTTTTTT. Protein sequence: CATSGLRGGTGELFF.

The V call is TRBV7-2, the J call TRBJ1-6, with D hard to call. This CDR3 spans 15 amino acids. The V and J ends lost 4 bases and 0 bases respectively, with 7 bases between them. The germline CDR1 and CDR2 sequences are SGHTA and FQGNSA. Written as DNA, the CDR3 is TGTGCCAGCAGCTCAGAGGTCTCCTATAATTCACCCCTCCACTTT. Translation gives CASSSEVSYNSPLHF. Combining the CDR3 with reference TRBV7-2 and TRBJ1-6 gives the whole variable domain GAGVSQSPSNKVTEKGKDVELRCDPISGHTALYWYRQSLGQGLEFLIYFQGNSAPDKSGLPSDRFSAERTGGSVSTLTIQRTQQEDSAVYLCASSSEVSYNSPLHFGNGTRLTVT.

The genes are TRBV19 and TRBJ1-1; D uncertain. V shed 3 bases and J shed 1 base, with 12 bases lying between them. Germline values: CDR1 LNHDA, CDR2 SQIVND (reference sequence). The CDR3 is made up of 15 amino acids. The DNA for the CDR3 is TGTGCCAGTAGTATGGTCGGGAAAGCGAACACTGAAGCTTTCTTT. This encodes CASSMVGKANTEAFF. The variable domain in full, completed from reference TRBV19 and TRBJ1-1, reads DGGITQSPKYLFRKEGQNVTLSCEQNLNHDAMYWYRQDPGQGLRLIYYSQIVNDFQKGDIAEGYSVSREKKESFPLTVTSAQKNPTAFYLCASSMVGKANTEAFFGQGTRLTVV.

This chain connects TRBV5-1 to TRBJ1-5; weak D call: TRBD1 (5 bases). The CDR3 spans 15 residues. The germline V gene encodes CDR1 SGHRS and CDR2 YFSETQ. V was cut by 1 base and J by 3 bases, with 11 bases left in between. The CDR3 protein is CASSLIGATNQPQHF. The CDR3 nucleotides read TGCGCCAGCAGCTTGATTGGGGCTACCAATCAGCCCCAGCATTTT. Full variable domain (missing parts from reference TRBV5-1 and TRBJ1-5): KAGVTQTPRYLIKTRGQQVTLSCSPISGHRSVSWYQQTPGQGLQFLFEYFSETQRNKGNFPGRFSGRQFSNSRSEMNVSTLELGDSALYLCASSLIGATNQPQHFGDGTRLSIL.

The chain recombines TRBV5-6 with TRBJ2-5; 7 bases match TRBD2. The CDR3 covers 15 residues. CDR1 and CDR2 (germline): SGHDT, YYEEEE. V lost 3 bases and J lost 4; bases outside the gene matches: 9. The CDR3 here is CASSWKRGGGETQYF. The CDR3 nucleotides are TGTGCCAGCAGCTGGAAGCGGGGAGGAGGAGAGACCCAGTACTTC.

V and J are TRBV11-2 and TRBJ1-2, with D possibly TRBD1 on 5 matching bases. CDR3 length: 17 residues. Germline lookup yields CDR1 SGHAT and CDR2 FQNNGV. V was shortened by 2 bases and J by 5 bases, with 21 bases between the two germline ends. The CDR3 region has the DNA TGTGCCAGCAGCTTATCGGTGGACGGGGGGTGGACGTATGGCTACACCTTC. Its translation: CASSLSVDGGWTYGYTF.

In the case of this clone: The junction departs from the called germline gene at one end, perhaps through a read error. CDR3 nucleotide sequence: TGTGCCATCAGTGAGTCGGAGGGAGCCCAAGAGACCCAGTACTTC. This encodes CAISESEGAQETQYF. This chain uses TRBV6-1 with TRBJ2-5; weak D call: TRBD2 (6 bases). Germline V gene sequence: CDR1 MNHNS, CDR2 SASEGT. This CDR3 comprises 15 residues.

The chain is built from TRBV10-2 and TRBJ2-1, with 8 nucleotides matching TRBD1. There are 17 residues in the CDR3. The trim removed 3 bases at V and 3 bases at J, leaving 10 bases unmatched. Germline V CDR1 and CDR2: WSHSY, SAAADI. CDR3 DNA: TGCGCCAGCAGTGAAAAACGGACAGGGAAGAACTACAATGAGCAGTTCTTC. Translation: CASSEKRTGKNYNEQFF.

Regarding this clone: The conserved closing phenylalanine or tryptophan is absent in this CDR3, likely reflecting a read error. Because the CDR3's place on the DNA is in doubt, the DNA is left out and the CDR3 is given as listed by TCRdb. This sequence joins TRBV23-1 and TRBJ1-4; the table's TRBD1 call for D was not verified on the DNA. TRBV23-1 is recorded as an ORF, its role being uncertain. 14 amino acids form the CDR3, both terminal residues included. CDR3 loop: CASKGTKLMKNCFL.